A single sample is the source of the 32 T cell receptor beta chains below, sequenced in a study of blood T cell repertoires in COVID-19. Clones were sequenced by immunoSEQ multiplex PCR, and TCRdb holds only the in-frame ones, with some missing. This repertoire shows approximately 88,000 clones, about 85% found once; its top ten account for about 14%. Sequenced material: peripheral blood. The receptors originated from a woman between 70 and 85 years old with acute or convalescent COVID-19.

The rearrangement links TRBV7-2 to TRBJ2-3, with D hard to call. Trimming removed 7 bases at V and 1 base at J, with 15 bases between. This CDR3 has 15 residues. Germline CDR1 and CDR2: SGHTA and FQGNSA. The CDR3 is CASNTAGLRTDTQYF. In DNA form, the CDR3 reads TGTGCCAGCAACACCGCCGGGTTACGCACAGATACGCAGTATTTT.

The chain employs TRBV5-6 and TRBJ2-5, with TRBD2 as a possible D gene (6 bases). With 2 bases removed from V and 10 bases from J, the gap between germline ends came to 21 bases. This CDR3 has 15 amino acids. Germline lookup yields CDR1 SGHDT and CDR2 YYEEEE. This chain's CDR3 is CASSLWDWTVSDQYF. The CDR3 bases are TGTGCCAGCAGCTTATGGGACTGGACCGTGAGCGACCAGTACTTC.

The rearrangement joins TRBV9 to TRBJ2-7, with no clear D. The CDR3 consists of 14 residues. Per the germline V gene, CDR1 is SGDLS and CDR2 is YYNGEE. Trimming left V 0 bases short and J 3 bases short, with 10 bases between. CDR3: CASSVVQEDYEQYV. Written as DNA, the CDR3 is TGTGCCAGCAGCGTAGTCCAGGAAGACTACGAGCAGTACGTC.

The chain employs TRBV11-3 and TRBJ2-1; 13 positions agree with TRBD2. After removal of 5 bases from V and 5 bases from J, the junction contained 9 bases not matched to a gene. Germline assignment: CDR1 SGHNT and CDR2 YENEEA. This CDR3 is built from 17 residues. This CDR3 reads CASSPRTSGGPDNEQFF. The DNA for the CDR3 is TGTGCCAGCAGCCCAAGGACTAGCGGGGGTCCAGACAATGAGCAGTTCTTC.

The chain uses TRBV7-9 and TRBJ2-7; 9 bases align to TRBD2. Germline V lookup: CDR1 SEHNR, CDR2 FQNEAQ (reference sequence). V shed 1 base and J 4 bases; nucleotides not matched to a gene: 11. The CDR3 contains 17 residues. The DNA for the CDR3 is TGTGCCAGCAGCTTAGGTCCCGCGGGGGGGCTTCGTTACGAGCAGTACGTC. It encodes CASSLGPAGGLRYEQYV.

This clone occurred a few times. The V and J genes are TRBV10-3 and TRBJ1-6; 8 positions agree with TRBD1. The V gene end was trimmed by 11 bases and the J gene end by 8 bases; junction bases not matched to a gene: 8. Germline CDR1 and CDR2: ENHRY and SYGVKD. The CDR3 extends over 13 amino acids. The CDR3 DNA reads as TGTGCCTTACGGGACAGGACGGATTCACCCCTCCACTTT. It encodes CALRDRTDSPLHF.

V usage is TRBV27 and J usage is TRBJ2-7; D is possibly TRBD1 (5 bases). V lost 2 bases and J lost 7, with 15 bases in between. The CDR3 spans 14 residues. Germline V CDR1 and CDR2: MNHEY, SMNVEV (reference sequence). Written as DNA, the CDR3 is TGTGCCAGCAGTTTACGACAGACCTCCCAGGAGCAGTACGTC. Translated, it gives CASSLRQTSQEQYV.

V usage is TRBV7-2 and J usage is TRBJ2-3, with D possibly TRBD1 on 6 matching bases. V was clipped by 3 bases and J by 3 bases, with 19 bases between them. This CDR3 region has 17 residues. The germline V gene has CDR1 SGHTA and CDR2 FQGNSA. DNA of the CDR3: TGTGCCAGCAGCTTTGAGGGTAGGGGGAAAGAGACAGATACGCAGTATTTT. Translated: CASSFEGRGKETDTQYF. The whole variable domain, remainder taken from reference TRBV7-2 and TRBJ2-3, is GAGVSQSPSNKVTEKGKDVELRCDPISGHTALYWYRQSLGQGLEFLIYFQGNSAPDKSGLPSDRFSAERTGGSVSTLTIQRTQQEDSAVYLCASSFEGRGKETDTQYFGPGTRLTVL.

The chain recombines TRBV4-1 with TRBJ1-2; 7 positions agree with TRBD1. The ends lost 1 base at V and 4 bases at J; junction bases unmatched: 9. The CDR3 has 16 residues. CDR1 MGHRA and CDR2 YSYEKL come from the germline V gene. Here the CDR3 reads CASSQGSDRTSYGYTF. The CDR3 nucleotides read TGCGCCAGCAGCCAAGGTTCGGACAGGACCTCCTATGGCTACACCTTC.

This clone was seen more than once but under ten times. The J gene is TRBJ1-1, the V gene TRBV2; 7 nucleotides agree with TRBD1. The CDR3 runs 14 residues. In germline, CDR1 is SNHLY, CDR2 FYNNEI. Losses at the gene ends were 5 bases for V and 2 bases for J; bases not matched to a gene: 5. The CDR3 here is CASSTGTVNTEAFF. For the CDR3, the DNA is TGTGCCAGCAGTACCGGGACAGTCAACACTGAAGCTTTCTTT.

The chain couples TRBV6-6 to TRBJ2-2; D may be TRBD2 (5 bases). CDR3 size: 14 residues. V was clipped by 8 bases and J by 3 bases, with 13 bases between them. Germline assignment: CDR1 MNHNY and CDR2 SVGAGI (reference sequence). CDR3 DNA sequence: TGTGCCAGCGCTCCCTTCGGGGACACCGGGGAGCTGTTTTTT. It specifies CASAPFGDTGELFF.

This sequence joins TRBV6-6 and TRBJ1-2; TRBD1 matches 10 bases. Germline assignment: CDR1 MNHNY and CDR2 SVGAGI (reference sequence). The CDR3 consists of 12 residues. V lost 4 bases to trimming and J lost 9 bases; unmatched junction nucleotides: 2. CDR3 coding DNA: TGTGCCAGCAGTTTGACAGGGGGCAGCTACACCTTC. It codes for CASSLTGGSYTF.

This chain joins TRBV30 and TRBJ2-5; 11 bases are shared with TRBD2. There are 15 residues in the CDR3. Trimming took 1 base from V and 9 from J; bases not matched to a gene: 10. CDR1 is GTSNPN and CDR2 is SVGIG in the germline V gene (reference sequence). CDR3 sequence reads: CAWSDSGRVRGAQYF. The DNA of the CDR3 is TGTGCCTGGAGTGATAGCGGGAGGGTCAGGGGAGCCCAGTACTTC.

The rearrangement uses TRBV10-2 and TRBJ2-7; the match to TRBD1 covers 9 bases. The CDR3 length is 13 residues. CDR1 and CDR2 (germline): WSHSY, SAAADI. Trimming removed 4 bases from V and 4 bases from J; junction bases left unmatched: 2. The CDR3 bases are TGCGCCAGCAGTGGGACAGGGGTTTACGAGCAGTACGTC. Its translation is CASSGTGVYEQYV.

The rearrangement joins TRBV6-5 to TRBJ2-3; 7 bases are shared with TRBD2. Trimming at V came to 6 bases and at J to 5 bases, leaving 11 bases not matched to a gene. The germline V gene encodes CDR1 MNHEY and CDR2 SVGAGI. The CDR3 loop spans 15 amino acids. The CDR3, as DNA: TGTGCCAGCAGAACGACCAGCGGGGCCGGAGATACGCAGTATTTT. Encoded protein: CASRTTSGAGDTQYF.

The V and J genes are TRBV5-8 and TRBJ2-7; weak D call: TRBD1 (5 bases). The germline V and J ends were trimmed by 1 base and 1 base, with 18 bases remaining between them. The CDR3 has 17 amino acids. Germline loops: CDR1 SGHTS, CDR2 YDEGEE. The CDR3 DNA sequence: TGTGCCAGCAGCTTGAATTTGGCGAGCAGGGCGTCCTACGAGCAGTACGTC. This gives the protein CASSLNLASRASYEQYV.

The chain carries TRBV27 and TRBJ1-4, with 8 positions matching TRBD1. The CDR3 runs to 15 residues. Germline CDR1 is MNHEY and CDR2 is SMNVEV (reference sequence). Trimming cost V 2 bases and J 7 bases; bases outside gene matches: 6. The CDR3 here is CASSLTGTGFEKLFF. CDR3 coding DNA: TGTGCCAGCAGTTTAACCGGGACAGGTTTTGAAAAACTGTTTTTT.

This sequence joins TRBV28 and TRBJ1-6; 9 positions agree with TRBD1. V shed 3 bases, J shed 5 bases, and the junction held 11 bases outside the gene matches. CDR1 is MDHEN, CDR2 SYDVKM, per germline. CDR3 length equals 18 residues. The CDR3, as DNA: TGTGCCAGCAGTTTTCCTCCACGGACAGGGGCCAATAATTCACCCCTCCACTTT. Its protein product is CASSFPPRTGANNSPLHF.

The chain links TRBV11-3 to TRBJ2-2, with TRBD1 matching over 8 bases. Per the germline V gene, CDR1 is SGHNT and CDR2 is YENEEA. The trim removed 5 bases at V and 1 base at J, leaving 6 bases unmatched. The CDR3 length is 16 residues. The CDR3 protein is CASSPAGTGNTGELFF. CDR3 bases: TGTGCCAGCAGCCCCGCCGGGACAGGGAACACCGGGGAGCTGTTTTTT. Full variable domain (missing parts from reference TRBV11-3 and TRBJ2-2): EAGVVQSPRYKIIEKKQPVAFWCNPISGHNTLYWYLQNLGQGPELLIRYENEEAVDDSQLPKDRFSAERLKGVDSTLKIQPAELGDSAVYLCASSPAGTGNTGELFFGEGSRLTVL.

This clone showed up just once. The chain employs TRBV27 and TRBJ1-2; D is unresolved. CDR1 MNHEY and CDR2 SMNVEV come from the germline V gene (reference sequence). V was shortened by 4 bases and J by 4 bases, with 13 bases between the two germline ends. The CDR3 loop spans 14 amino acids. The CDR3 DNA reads TGTGCCAGCAGTTCTAATCGGGCGGGCTATGGCTACACCTTC. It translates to CASSSNRAGYGYTF.

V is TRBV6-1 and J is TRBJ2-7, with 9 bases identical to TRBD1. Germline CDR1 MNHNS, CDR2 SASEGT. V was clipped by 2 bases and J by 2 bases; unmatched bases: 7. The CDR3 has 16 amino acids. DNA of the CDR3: TGTGCCAGCAGTGAACCCGGACAGGGGACCGCCTACGAGCAGTACGTC. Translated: CASSEPGQGTAYEQYV.

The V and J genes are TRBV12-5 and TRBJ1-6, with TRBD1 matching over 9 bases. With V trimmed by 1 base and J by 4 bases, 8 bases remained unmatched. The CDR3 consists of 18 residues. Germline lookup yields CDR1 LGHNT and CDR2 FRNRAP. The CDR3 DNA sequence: TGTGCTAGTGGTTTGGCTAAATCCGGGACAGGGTATAATTCACCCCTCCACTTT. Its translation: CASGLAKSGTGYNSPLHF.

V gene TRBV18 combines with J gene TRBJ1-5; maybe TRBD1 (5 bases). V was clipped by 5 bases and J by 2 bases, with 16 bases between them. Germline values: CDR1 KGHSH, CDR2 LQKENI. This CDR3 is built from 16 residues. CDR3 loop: CASSVQENRGNQPQHF. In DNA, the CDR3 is TGTGCCAGCTCAGTACAGGAAAATCGGGGCAATCAGCCCCAGCATTTT.

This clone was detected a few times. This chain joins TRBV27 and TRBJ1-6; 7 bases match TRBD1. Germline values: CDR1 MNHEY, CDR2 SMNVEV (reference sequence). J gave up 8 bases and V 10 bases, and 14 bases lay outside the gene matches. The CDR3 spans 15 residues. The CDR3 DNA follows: TGTGCCAACATCGGACAGGCCCCGGCCGATTCACCCCTCCACTTT. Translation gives CANIGQAPADSPLHF.

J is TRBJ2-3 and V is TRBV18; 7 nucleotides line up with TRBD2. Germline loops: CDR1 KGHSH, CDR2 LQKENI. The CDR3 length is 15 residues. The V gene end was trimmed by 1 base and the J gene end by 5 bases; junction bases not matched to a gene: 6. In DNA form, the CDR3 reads TGTGCCAGCTCACCACGGCGCGGGAGTATAGATACGCAGTATTTT. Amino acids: CASSPRRGSIDTQYF.

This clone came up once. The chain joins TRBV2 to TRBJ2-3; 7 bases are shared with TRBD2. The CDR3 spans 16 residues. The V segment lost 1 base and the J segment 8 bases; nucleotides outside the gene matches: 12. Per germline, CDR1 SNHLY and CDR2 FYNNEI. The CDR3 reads CASSEGRGGGGGTQYF. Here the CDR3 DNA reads TGTGCCAGCAGTGAAGGTCGTGGCGGGGGAGGTGGTACGCAGTATTTT.

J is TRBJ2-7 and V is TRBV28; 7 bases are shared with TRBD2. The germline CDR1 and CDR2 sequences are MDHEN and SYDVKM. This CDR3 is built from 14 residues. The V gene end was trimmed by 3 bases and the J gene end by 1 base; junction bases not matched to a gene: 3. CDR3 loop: CASSFGGRSYEQYV. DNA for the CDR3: TGTGCCAGCAGTTTTGGCGGGAGATCCTACGAGCAGTACGTC.

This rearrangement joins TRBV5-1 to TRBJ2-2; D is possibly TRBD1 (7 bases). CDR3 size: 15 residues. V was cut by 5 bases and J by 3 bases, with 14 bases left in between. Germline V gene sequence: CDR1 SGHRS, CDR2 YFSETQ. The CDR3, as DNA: TGCGCCAGCAGTCACACAGGGGAGGACACCGGGGAGCTGTTTTTT. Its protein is CASSHTGEDTGELFF. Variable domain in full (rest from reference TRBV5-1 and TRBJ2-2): KAGVTQTPRYLIKTRGQQVTLSCSPISGHRSVSWYQQTPGQGLQFLFEYFSETQRNKGNFPGRFSGRQFSNSRSEMNVSTLELGDSALYLCASSHTGEDTGELFFGEGSRLTVL.

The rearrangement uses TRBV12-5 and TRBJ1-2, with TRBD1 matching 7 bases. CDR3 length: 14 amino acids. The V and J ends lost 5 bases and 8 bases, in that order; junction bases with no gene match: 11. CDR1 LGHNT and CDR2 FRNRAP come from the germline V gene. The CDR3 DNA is TGTGCTAGTGGTATAGACAGGGAGGCCGCCGGCTACACCTTC. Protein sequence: CASGIDREAAGYTF.

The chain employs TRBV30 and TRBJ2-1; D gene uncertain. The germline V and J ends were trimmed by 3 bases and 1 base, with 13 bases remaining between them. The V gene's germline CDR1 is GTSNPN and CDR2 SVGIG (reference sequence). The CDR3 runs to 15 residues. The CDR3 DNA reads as TGTGCCTGGAGGTTAGTTTCCCATTCCTACAATGAGCAGTTCTTC. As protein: CAWRLVSHSYNEQFF.

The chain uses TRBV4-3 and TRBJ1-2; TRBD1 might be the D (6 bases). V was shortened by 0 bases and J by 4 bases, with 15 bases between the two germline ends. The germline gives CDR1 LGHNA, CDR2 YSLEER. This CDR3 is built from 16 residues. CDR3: CASSQDRGTVIYGYTF. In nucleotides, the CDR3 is TGCGCCAGCAGCCAAGATAGGGGGACCGTCATCTATGGCTACACCTTC.

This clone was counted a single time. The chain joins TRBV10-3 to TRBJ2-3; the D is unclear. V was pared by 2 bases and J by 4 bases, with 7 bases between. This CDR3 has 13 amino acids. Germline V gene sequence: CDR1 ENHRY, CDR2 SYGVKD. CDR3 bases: TGTGCCATCAGTGAGGAGATCCCAGATACGCAGTATTTT. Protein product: CAISEEIPDTQYF.